This T cell receptor (beta chain) derives from a study of T cells in Graves' hyperthyroidism and ophthalmopathy. General observations from the study: Clonotypes that were expanded in thyroid above 0.001 mostly appeared in blood too.

With respect to this clonotype: The target antigen is unknown.

Recently diagnosed hyperthyroidism of less than 2 months' duration affected patients aged 18 to 65. RNA transcripts provided the source from which TCR beta CDR3 regions were amplified. During a first-round RT-PCR of the TCR CDR3, the HTBI primer set was used. TCRdb used MiXCR to reprocess the multiplex PCR reads, holding one entry per CDR3 protein. Of more than 550,000 distinct CDR3 sequences listed, under 20% were seen once; the top ten hold approximately 15%. With 5 bases clipped from V and 4 bases from J, the junction kept 6 bases outside the gene matches. The CDR3 is 15 residues long. Germline V gene data show CDR1 as WNHNN and CDR2 as SYGVQD (reference sequence).

Material for sequencing was blood. The receptor comes from a woman aged 45 to 65 with Graves' hyperthyroidism that later progressed to Graves' ophthalmopathy. The rearrangement uses TRBV10-1 and TRBJ2-1; 9 bases are shared with TRBD1. CDR3 region: CASSRETGGYNEQFF. CDR3 nucleotide sequence: TGCGCCAGCAGTAGGGAGACAGGGGGTTACAATGAGCAGTTCTTC.